These 30 T cell receptor beta chains were sequenced from one sample in a study of blood T cell repertoires in COVID-19. Method: immunoSEQ multiplex PCR; TCRdb's copy keeps in-frame clones and lacks some. Seen here are around 320,000 clones, approximately 90% observed once, and the top ten hold about 2%. Sequenced material: peripheral blood. The receptors stem from a man aged 18 to 30 with active or convalescent COVID-19.

The chain carries TRBV10-3 and TRBJ1-1; D unresolved. The germline V gene encodes CDR1 ENHRY and CDR2 SYGVKD. Trimming removed 10 bases from V and 0 bases from J, with 12 bases in between. There are 13 residues in the CDR3. The CDR3 region has the DNA TGTGCCACCGGAGGACGGATGAACACTGAAGCTTTCTTT. Translating gives CATGGRMNTEAFF.

This chain links TRBV5-6 with TRBJ2-1, with 7 bases identical to TRBD1. This CDR3 spans 15 amino acids. Per the germline V gene, CDR1 is SGHDT and CDR2 is YYEEEE. The V gene end was trimmed by 4 bases and the J gene end by 2 bases; junction bases not matched to a gene: 6. Here the CDR3 reads CASSPSDRAYNEQFF. The CDR3 coding sequence is TGTGCCAGCAGCCCGTCCGACAGGGCCTACAATGAGCAGTTCTTC.

The gene calls are TRBV7-9 and TRBJ1-5; a possible D gene is TRBD1 (5 bases). This CDR3 spans 13 amino acids. V was cut by 5 bases and J by 3 bases, with 8 bases left in between. Germline CDR1 SEHNR, CDR2 FQNEAQ (reference sequence). The DNA of the CDR3 is TGTGCCAGCAGCAAGGGACTCAATCAGCCCCAGCATTTT. Its protein product is CASSKGLNQPQHF. The complete variable domain, with remaining parts taken from reference TRBV7-9 and TRBJ1-5, reads DTGVSQNPRHKITKRGQNVTFRCDPISEHNRLYWYRQTLGQGPEFLTYFQNEAQLEKSRLLSDRFSAERPKGSFSTLEIQRTEQGDSAMYLCASSKGLNQPQHFGDGTRLSIL.

The chain uses TRBV5-6 and TRBJ2-2, with 8 bases matching TRBD2. Germline V gene data show CDR1 as SGHDT and CDR2 as YYEEEE. The CDR3 is made up of 16 amino acids. V gave up 0 bases and J gave up 5 bases; unmatched junction bases: 6. The CDR3 loop is CASSLDRTSSTGELFF. The DNA for the CDR3 is TGTGCCAGCAGCTTGGATAGGACTAGCTCTACCGGGGAGCTGTTTTTT.

This chain connects TRBV2 to TRBJ2-3; 15 bases map to TRBD2. V lost 6 bases to trimming and J lost 0 bases; unmatched junction nucleotides: 4. Germline V gives CDR1 SNHLY, CDR2 FYNNEI. This CDR3 has 17 residues. The CDR3 bases are TGTGCCAGCAGGGCAGGACTAGCGGGAGGGAGCACAGATACGCAGTATTTT. Encoded protein: CASRAGLAGGSTDTQYF.

CDR3 sequence: CASSTGGVSGELFF. In nucleotides, the CDR3 is TGTGCCAGTAGCACGGGTGGTGTCTCCGGGGAGCTGTTTTTT. The chain combines TRBV19 with TRBJ2-2, with unresolved D. Trimming shortened V by 6 bases and J by 6 bases, and 14 bases separated the two germline ends. The CDR3 is made up of 14 amino acids. The V gene's germline CDR1 is LNHDA and CDR2 SQIVND (reference sequence).

CDR3 sequence reads: CASTRHTDTQYF. CDR3 nucleotides: TGTGCCAGCACCCGACATACAGATACGCAGTATTTT. This sequence joins TRBV2 and TRBJ2-3; D uncertain. Germline V gene sequence: CDR1 SNHLY, CDR2 FYNNEI. The germline V and J ends were trimmed by 7 bases and 3 bases, with 8 bases remaining between them. The CDR3 covers 12 residues. Drawing the rest from reference TRBV2 and TRBJ2-3, the complete variable domain is EPEVTQTPSHQVTQMGQEVILRCVPISNHLYFYWYRQILGQKVEFLVSFYNNEISEKSEIFDDQFSVERPDGSNFTLKIRSTKLEDSAMYFCASTRHTDTQYFGPGTRLTVL.

The V call is TRBV6-2 or TRBV6-3, the J call TRBJ2-3; D is possibly TRBD2 (5 bases). The V end was cut by 5 bases, the J end by 5 bases, with 17 bases between. Germline-derived CDR1 and CDR2 are MNHEY and SVGEGT. There are 15 residues in the CDR3. The CDR3 spells CASSRGLVRGDTQYF. The CDR3 DNA reads as TGTGCCAGCAGTCGTGGTCTAGTACGGGGAGATACGCAGTATTTT.

The rearrangement uses TRBV4-1 and TRBJ1-2; 8 nucleotides agree with TRBD1. The J segment lost 7 bases and the V segment lost 7 bases, leaving 17 bases of the junction unmatched. Germline V CDR1 and CDR2: MGHRA, YSYEKL. This CDR3 contains 16 residues. The CDR3 nucleotides read TGCGCCAGCACCCAGGGGTCCGTGGGGGACAGGCGTGGCTACACCTTC. This sequence encodes CASTQGSVGDRRGYTF.

This clone has a handful of counts. The chain links TRBV28 to TRBJ2-1; a possible D gene is TRBD2 (6 bases). The germline CDR1 and CDR2 sequences are MDHEN and SYDVKM. Trimming took 6 bases from V and 3 from J, leaving 12 bases between them. CDR3 length equals 14 residues. The CDR3 DNA reads TGTGCCAGCAGATTGACTAGTATCTACAATGAGCAGTTCTTC. Protein: CASRLTSIYNEQFF.

This clone was observed many times. V is TRBV19 and J is TRBJ2-3, with 10 bases matching TRBD2. This CDR3 region has 16 residues. With 5 bases clipped from V and 3 bases from J, the junction kept 8 bases outside the gene matches. Germline CDR1 LNHDA, CDR2 SQIVND (reference sequence). This chain's CDR3 is CASSGSTSGLTDTQYF. CDR3 nucleotides: TGTGCCAGTAGTGGATCGACTAGCGGGCTTACAGATACGCAGTATTTT. Full variable domain (missing parts from reference TRBV19 and TRBJ2-3): DGGITQSPKYLFRKEGQNVTLSCEQNLNHDAMYWYRQDPGQGLRLIYYSQIVNDFQKGDIAEGYSVSREKKESFPLTVTSAQKNPTAFYLCASSGSTSGLTDTQYFGPGTRLTVL.

The chain couples TRBV7-2 to TRBJ2-4, with D maybe TRBD2 (5 bases). CDR3 length equals 13 residues. Germline CDR1 SGHTA, CDR2 FQGNSA. Trimming pared 0 bases from V and 14 bases from J, leaving 14 bases between. The CDR3 region has the DNA TGTGCCAGCAGCTTAGCTCTTCCGGGGTCAGAGTACTTC. It is translated as CASSLALPGSEYF.

The V and J genes are TRBV7-9 and TRBJ1-1; maybe TRBD1 (5 bases). Trimming shortened V by 4 bases and J by 1 base, and 19 bases separated the two germline ends. Per the germline V gene, CDR1 is SEHNR and CDR2 is FQNEAQ (reference sequence). CDR3 length: 17 amino acids. For the CDR3, the DNA is TGTGCCAGCAGCTGGGGTACAGGCAACGGAGAGAACACTGAAGCTTTCTTT. Translating it yields CASSWGTGNGENTEAFF.

The J gene is TRBJ2-2, the V gene TRBV6-2 or TRBV6-3; D gene unclear. This CDR3 has 13 residues. Deletions cut 5 bases from V and 3 bases from J, with 7 bases between. Germline CDR1 MNHEY, CDR2 SVGEGT. The CDR3 DNA reads TGTGCCAGCAGTCGAGACTACACCGGGGAGCTGTTTTTT. It translates to CASSRDYTGELFF.

This clone was seen only once. The rearrangement joins TRBV5-1 to TRBJ2-3; a possible D gene is TRBD2 (7 bases). CDR3 size: 16 residues. From germline, CDR1 is SGHRS and CDR2 YFSETQ. V was cut by 4 bases and J by 7 bases, with 22 bases left in between. CDR3 amino acids: CASSGGASGGLNTQYF. The CDR3 bases are TGCGCCAGCAGCGGGGGGGCCTCGGGGGGCTTAAATACGCAGTATTTT.

The chain recombines TRBV21-1 with TRBJ1-6. TRBV21-1 is tagged as a pseudogene. The CDR3 extends over 16 amino acids. CDR3 in amino acids: CASSKGGPGINSPLHF. The DNA of the CDR3 is TGTGCCAGCAGCAAAGGAGGTCCGGGGATTAATTCACCCCTCCACTTT.

This clone was observed a few times. The V and J genes are TRBV5-6 and TRBJ1-1; D is perhaps TRBD1 (6 bases). Germline CDR1 reads SGHDT; CDR2 reads YYEEEE. V gave up 3 bases and J gave up 3 bases, with 12 bases separating them. This CDR3 is built from 14 residues. The CDR3 region is CASSYIQGDTEAFF. CDR3 DNA: TGTGCCAGCAGCTACATACAGGGTGACACTGAAGCTTTCTTT.

This clone showed up just once. The rearrangement links TRBV24-1 to TRBJ2-1, with 10 positions matching TRBD2. Trimming at V came to 0 bases and at J to 3 bases, leaving 1 base not matched to a gene. CDR3 length: 16 residues. The germline V gene has CDR1 KGHDR and CDR2 SFDVKD. CDR3 sequence reads: CATSDLGLADYNEQFF. In DNA form, the CDR3 reads TGTGCCACCAGTGATTTGGGACTAGCGGACTACAATGAGCAGTTCTTC.

V is TRBV4-2 and J is TRBJ1-1; 7 bases line up with TRBD1. The CDR3 is made up of 14 amino acids. In germline, CDR1 is LGHNA, CDR2 YNFKEQ. V lost 2 bases to trimming and J lost 5 bases; unmatched junction nucleotides: 5. The CDR3 bases are TGTGCCAGCAGCCAACCCGGGACAGTAACTGAAGCTTTCTTT. It specifies CASSQPGTVTEAFF.

The chain joins TRBV20-1 to TRBJ2-7; 9 bases line up with TRBD1. Germline values: CDR1 DFQATT, CDR2 SNEGSKA (reference sequence). The CDR3 length is 11 residues. The CDR3 loop is CSARRAGTGIV. DNA of the CDR3: TGCAGTGCTAGAAGAGCCGGGACAGGGATAGTT.

The rearrangement links TRBV5-4 to TRBJ2-3; no clear D gene. CDR1 is SGHNT, CDR2 YYREEE, per germline (reference sequence). The CDR3 has 13 residues. Trimming pared 5 bases from V and 5 bases from J, leaving 12 bases between. The CDR3 spells CASRERTGDTQYF. The CDR3 DNA is TGTGCCAGCAGGGAGCGTACGGGAGATACGCAGTATTTT.

The chain couples TRBV7-3 to TRBJ1-2; D not certain. The CDR3 loop spans 14 amino acids. Germline V lookup: CDR1 SGHTA, CDR2 FQGTGA. Trimming left V 3 bases short and J 8 bases short, with 16 bases between. The CDR3: CASSFYGSDGGYTF. The CDR3 DNA reads as TGTGCCAGCAGCTTCTACGGGTCCGACGGAGGCTACACCTTC.

The chain recombines TRBV2 with TRBJ2-2; D not certain. CDR1 is SNHLY, CDR2 FYNNEI, per germline. V lost 4 bases and J 1 base, leaving 7 bases between the germline ends. The CDR3 length is 14 residues. CDR3: CASSGLLNTGELFF. For the CDR3, the DNA is TGTGCCAGCAGTGGACTTTTGAACACCGGGGAGCTGTTTTTT.

The genes are TRBV19 and TRBJ1-2, with 7 bases aligning to TRBD1. CDR1 is LNHDA, CDR2 SQIVND, per germline (reference sequence). V lost 4 bases and J lost 4; bases outside the gene matches: 15. This CDR3 has 17 amino acids. As DNA, the CDR3 is TGTGCCAGTAGTAAACACCCGGACAGGAGCCTGGTCTATGGCTACACCTTC. Encoded protein: CASSKHPDRSLVYGYTF.

The rearrangement joins TRBV4-1 to TRBJ1-2; D is uncertain. Trimming left V 1 base short and J 0 bases short, with 12 bases between. Germline CDR1 reads MGHRA; CDR2 reads YSYEKL. The CDR3 totals 16 residues. Written as DNA, the CDR3 is TGCGCCAGCAGCCAAGTTATGCAGGCGACTAACTATGGCTACACCTTC. Encoded protein: CASSQVMQATNYGYTF.

V and J are TRBV6-5 and TRBJ2-3; 8 bases are shared with TRBD1. Germline CDR1 and CDR2: MNHEY and SVGAGI. The CDR3 covers 15 residues. Germline trimming cut 7 bases from V and 1 base from J; bases unmatched to any gene: 7. CDR3 nucleotide sequence: TGTGCCAGCACCGAACTGGACAGGGGCACAGATACGCAGTATTTT. Its translation is CASTELDRGTDTQYF.

The rearrangement links TRBV18 to TRBJ2-7; D is perhaps TRBD2 (5 bases). The CDR3 has 16 amino acids. The V end was cut by 0 bases, the J end by 5 bases, with 17 bases between. The germline V gene has CDR1 KGHSH and CDR2 LQKENI. The CDR3 protein is CASSPPVPSPEDEQYF. In nucleotides, the CDR3 is TGTGCCAGCTCACCACCGGTGCCTAGCCCCGAGGACGAGCAGTACTTC. Drawing the rest from reference TRBV18 and TRBJ2-7, the complete variable domain is NAGVMQNPRHLVRRRGQEARLRCSPMKGHSHVYWYRQLPEEGLKFMVYLQKENIIDESGMPKERFSAEFPKEGPSILRIQQVVRGDSAAYFCASSPPVPSPEDEQYFGPGTRLTVT.

The chain uses TRBV7-2 and TRBJ2-3, with 9 bases that match TRBD2. The V segment lost 2 bases and the J segment 5 bases; nucleotides outside the gene matches: 8. The CDR3 is 16 residues long. Germline V CDR1 and CDR2: SGHTA, FQGNSA. CDR3 DNA sequence: TGTGCCAGCAGCTTATCTGGCGGGAGGGCCGTAGATACGCAGTATTTT. It yields the protein CASSLSGGRAVDTQYF.

A word on this clone: The germline gene is not matched at one end of the junction; a read error may be the cause. V gene TRBV9 combines with J gene TRBJ1-1; D is perhaps TRBD1 (5 bases). CDR3 length: 15 amino acids. Germline V lookup: CDR1 SGDLS, CDR2 YYNGEE. CDR3 sequence: CASSGTGGLKTEAFF. CDR3 in DNA: TGTGCCAGCAGCGGGACGGGGGGTCTGAAGACTGAAGCTTTCTTT.

The rearrangement links TRBV4-3 to TRBJ2-3; 11 positions agree with TRBD2. Germline V CDR1 and CDR2: LGHNA, YSLEER. This CDR3 has 17 amino acids. After removal of 6 bases from V and 6 bases from J, the junction contained 14 bases not matched to a gene. The CDR3 nucleotides are TGCGCCAGCAGTCGTGAGATAGCGGGGGGGGGCTGGGATACGCAGTATTTT. This gives the protein CASSREIAGGGWDTQYF.